This entry features one T cell receptor (beta chain) sequence. Its antigen is currently unknown. The sample originates from a study of T cell responses to AZD1222 COVID-19 vaccine. Study findings and constraints: Most donors were white British and more were female, and clonal diversity was possibly underestimated. Increases in Spike-specific TCR breadth and depth were seen after two AZD1222 doses. Repertoire sampling happened only post peak T cell response.

Sequencing used immunoSEQ multiplex PCR; TCRdb keeps in-frame clones, though not all of them. This table holds 150,000 to 200,000 clones, roughly 88% found once. The CDR3 has 16 amino acids. This chain joins TRBV21-1 and TRBJ2-2; no DNA check was done on the table's D call, TRBD1. TRBV21-1 is a listed pseudogene. This specimen consisted of peripheral blood, obtained 28 days after the second AZD1222 dose. The TCR sequence derives from an adult who received the AZD1222 COVID-19 vaccine. The CDR3 region is CASTSGGTEIFGELFF. The CDR3 region has the DNA TGTGCCAGCACCTCCGGAGGGACAGAAATCTTCGGGGAGCTGTTTTTT.